These 11 T cell receptor beta chains originate from one sample sequenced in a study of blood T cell repertoires in COVID-19. Libraries were prepared by immunoSEQ multiplex PCR; TCRdb keeps only in-frame clonotypes and omits some of them. This table holds about 70,000 clones, roughly 87% found once. The sequenced sample consisted of peripheral blood. Source of these receptors: a woman aged 18 to 35 with acute or convalescent COVID-19.

V is TRBV2 and J is TRBJ2-3; the match to TRBD2 covers 13 bases. V shed 7 bases and J 6 bases; nucleotides not matched to a gene: 7. The CDR3 runs 15 residues. Germline CDR1 reads SNHLY; CDR2 reads FYNNEI. Here the CDR3 DNA reads TGTGCCAGCAAAGCCACTAGCGGGAGGGTGGATACGCAGTATTTT. Amino acid sequence: CASKATSGRVDTQYF.

V usage is TRBV27 and J usage is TRBJ1-6; possibly TRBD1 for D (5 bases). The germline gives CDR1 MNHEY, CDR2 SMNVEV (reference sequence). The CDR3 has 15 amino acids. Deletions cut 0 bases from V and 10 bases from J, with 13 bases between. Here the CDR3 reads CASSLSWGVGSPLHF. The CDR3, as DNA: TGTGCCAGCAGTTTATCCTGGGGGGTTGGGTCACCCCTCCACTTT.

In the case of this clone: An end of the junction does not agree with germline; a read error may underlie this. The V and J genes are TRBV5-8 and TRBJ2-7; TRBD1 is a possible D gene (6 bases). The CDR3 runs 13 residues. The germline gives CDR1 SGHTS, CDR2 YDEGEE. In nucleotides, the CDR3 is TGTGCCAGCAGTTTGGGACACTCCTACGAGCAGTACTTC. Protein product: CASSLGHSYEQYF.

The chain employs TRBV4-1 and TRBJ2-3; 7 nucleotides align to TRBD2. The germline gives CDR1 MGHRA, CDR2 YSYEKL. The trim removed 1 base at V and 7 bases at J, leaving 11 bases unmatched. The CDR3 spans 16 residues. The CDR3 bases are TGCGCCAGCAGCCAAGTTCCGGCGCGGGAGCTGAATACGCAGTATTTT. Translating it yields CASSQVPARELNTQYF.

The chain employs TRBV11-3 and TRBJ2-1, with 11 nucleotides matching TRBD2. The CDR3 totals 16 residues. The germline V gene encodes CDR1 SGHNT and CDR2 YENEEA. With 4 bases clipped from V and 2 bases from J, the junction kept 4 bases outside the gene matches. The CDR3 DNA follows: TGTGCCAGCAGCTCGACTAGCGGGGTAACCTACAATGAGCAGTTCTTC. This encodes CASSSTSGVTYNEQFF.

This CDR3 reads CASSSGQGAFYEQYF. The DNA of the CDR3 is TGTGCCAGCAGCTCAGGACAGGGAGCATTCTACGAGCAGTACTTC. The chain employs TRBV5-4 and TRBJ2-7, with 8 bases matching TRBD1. The ends lost 3 bases at V and 3 bases at J; junction bases unmatched: 8. CDR1 and CDR2 from the germline V gene are SGHNT and YYREEE (reference sequence). CDR3 length equals 15 residues.

The chain employs TRBV20-1 and TRBJ2-5; D ambiguous. CDR1 and CDR2 (germline): DFQATT, SNEGSKA (reference sequence). The CDR3 is made up of 13 amino acids. Trimming left V 3 bases short and J 4 bases short, with 12 bases between. As DNA, the CDR3 is TGCAGTGCTAGTGACGGGTTAACAGAGACCCAGTACTTC. Encoded protein: CSASDGLTETQYF.

The chain employs TRBV7-2 and TRBJ2-3; 11 bases match TRBD2. Germline V gene sequence: CDR1 SGHTA, CDR2 FQGNSA. The V and J ends lost 4 bases and 1 base, in that order; junction bases with no gene match: 16. The CDR3 has 20 residues. CDR3: CASSSALLAGDLFGTDTQYF. CDR3 bases: TGTGCCAGCAGCTCAGCGCTACTAGCGGGGGACCTCTTTGGCACAGATACGCAGTATTTT.

The CDR3 DNA reads TGTGCCAGCAGCCCCCCCGGGGAAAAACTGTTTTTT. Amino acids: CASSPPGEKLFF. The chain carries TRBV12-3 or TRBV12-4 and TRBJ1-4; unclear D gene. The CDR3 extends over 12 amino acids. V lost 6 bases to trimming and J lost 8 bases, with 10 bases between them.

The chain carries TRBV7-2 and TRBJ1-1; 9 bases match TRBD1. V dropped 5 bases and J dropped 4; count of bases not matched to a gene: 5. The CDR3 sequence is 14 residues long. Germline V CDR1 and CDR2: SGHTA, FQGNSA. The CDR3 bases are TGTGCCAGCAGCCGGGACAGGGAAGGCACTGAAGCTTTCTTT. This gives the protein CASSRDREGTEAFF. Together with reference TRBV7-2 and TRBJ1-1, the CDR3 gives the full variable domain: GAGVSQSPSNKVTEKGKDVELRCDPISGHTALYWYRQSLGQGLEFLIYFQGNSAPDKSGLPSDRFSAERTGGSVSTLTIQRTQQEDSAVYLCASSRDREGTEAFFGQGTRLTVV.

The chain couples TRBV3-1 (or the pseudogene TRBV3-2) to TRBJ1-1, with TRBD1 matching 7 bases. The CDR3 has 15 residues. The V gene end was trimmed by 1 base and the J gene end by 5 bases; junction bases not matched to a gene: 7. Germline V CDR1 and CDR2: LGHDT, YNNKEL (reference sequence). This CDR3 is CASSQGTGGRTEAFF. CDR3 coding DNA: TGTGCCAGCAGCCAAGGGACAGGAGGGAGGACTGAAGCTTTCTTT.